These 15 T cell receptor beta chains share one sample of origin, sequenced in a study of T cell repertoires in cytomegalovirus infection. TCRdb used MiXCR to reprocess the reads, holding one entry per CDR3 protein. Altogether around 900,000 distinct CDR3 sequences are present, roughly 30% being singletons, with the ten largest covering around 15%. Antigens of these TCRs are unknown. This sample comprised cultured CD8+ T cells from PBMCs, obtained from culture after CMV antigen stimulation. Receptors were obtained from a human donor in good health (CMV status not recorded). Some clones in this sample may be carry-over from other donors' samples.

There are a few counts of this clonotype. CDR3 sequence: CASSGGVTSYEQYF. DNA for the CDR3: TGCGCCAGCAGTGGGGGGGTGACGTCCTACGAGCAGTACTTC. This chain uses TRBV10-2 with TRBJ2-7, with D possibly matching TRBD2 (6 bases). This CDR3 spans 14 amino acids. V was clipped by 4 bases and J by 1 base, with 11 bases between them. Germline CDR1 WSHSY, CDR2 SAAADI.

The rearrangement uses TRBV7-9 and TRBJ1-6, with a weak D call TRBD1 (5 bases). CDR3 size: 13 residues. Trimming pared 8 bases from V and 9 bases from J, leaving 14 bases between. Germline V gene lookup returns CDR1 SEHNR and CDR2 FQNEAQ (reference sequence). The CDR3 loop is CASGAGSVSPLHF. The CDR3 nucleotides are TGTGCCAGCGGGGCAGGGTCGGTTTCACCCCTCCACTTT. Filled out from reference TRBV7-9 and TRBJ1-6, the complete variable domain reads DTGVSQNPRHKITKRGQNVTFRCDPISEHNRLYWYRQTLGQGPEFLTYFQNEAQLEKSRLLSDRFSAERPKGSFSTLEIQRTEQGDSAMYLCASGAGSVSPLHFGNGTRLTVT.

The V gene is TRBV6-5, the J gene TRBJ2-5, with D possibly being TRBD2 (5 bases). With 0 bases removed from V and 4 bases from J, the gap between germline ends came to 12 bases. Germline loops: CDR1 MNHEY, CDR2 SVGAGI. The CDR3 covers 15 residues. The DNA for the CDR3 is TGTGCCAGCAGTTACTCGAGTCCCCGGGGAGAGACCCAGTACTTC. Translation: CASSYSSPRGETQYF.

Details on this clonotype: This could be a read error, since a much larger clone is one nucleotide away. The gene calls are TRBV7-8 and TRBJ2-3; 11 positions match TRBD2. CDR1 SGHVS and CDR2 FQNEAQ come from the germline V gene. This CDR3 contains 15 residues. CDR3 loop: CASSVTSGGTDMQYF. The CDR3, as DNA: TGTGCCAGCAGCGTAACTAGCGGGGGCACAGATATGCAGTATTTT.

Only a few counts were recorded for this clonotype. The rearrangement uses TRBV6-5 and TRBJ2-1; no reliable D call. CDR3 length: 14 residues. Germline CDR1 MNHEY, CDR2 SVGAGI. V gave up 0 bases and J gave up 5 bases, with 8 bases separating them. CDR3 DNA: TGTGCCAGCAGTTACTCCCACAATCACAATGAGCAGTTCTTC. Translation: CASSYSHNHNEQFF.

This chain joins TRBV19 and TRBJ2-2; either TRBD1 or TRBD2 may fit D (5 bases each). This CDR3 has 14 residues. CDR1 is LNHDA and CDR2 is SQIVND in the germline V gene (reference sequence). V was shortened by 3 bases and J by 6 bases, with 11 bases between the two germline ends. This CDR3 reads CASSMGPTAGELFF. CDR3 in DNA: TGTGCCAGTAGTATGGGACCAACGGCCGGGGAGCTGTTTTTT.

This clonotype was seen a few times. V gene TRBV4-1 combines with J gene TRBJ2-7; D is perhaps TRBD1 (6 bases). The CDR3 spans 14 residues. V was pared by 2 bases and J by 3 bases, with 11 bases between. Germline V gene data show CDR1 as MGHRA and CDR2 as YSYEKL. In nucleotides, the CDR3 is TGCGCCAGCAGCCAACACCCACAGGGCTACGAGCAGTACGTC. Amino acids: CASSQHPQGYEQYV.

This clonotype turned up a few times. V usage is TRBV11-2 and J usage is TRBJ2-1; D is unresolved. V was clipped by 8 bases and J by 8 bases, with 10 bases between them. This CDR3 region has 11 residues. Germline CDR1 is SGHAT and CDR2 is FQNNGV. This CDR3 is CASLAGYEQFF. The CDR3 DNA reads TGTGCCAGCCTGGCTGGGTATGAGCAGTTCTTC.

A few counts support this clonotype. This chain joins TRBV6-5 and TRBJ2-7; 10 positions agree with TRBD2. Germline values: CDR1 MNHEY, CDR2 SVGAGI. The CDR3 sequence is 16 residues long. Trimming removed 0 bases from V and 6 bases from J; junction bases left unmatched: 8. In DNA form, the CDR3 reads TGTGCCAGCAGTTACTCGGTCGGTCTAGCGGGGGTCGAGCAGTACTTC. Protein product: CASSYSVGLAGVEQYF.

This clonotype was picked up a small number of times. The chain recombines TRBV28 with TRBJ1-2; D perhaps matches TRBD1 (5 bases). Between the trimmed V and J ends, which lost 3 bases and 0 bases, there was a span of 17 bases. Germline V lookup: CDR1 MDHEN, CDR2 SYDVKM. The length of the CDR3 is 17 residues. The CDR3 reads CASSLTLGPAPNYGYTF. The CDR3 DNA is TGTGCCAGCAGTTTGACCTTGGGGCCGGCTCCTAACTATGGCTACACCTTC.

The DNA for the CDR3 is TGTGCCAGCAGCTTGGGTCAGACAGGCAACTATGGCTACACCTTC. Protein product: CASSLGQTGNYGYTF. The genes are TRBV5-5 and TRBJ1-2; D may be TRBD1 (6 bases). The V gene's germline CDR1 is SGHKS and CDR2 YYEKEE (reference sequence). CDR3 length: 15 residues. The V gene lost 0 bases and the J gene lost 2 bases, with 11 bases spanning the gap.

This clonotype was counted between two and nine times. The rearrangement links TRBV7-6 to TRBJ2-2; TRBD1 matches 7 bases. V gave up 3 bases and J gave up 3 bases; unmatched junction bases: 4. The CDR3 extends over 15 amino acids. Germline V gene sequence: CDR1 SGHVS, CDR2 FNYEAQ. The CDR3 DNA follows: TGTGCCAGCAGCTTGAACAGGGGAGACACCGGGGAGCTGTTTTTT. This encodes CASSLNRGDTGELFF.

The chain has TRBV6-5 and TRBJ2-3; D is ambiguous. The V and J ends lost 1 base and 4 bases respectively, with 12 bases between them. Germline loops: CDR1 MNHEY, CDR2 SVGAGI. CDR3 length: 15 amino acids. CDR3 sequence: CASSYYPGSADTQYF. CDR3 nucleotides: TGTGCCAGCAGTTACTACCCGGGTTCTGCAGATACGCAGTATTTT.

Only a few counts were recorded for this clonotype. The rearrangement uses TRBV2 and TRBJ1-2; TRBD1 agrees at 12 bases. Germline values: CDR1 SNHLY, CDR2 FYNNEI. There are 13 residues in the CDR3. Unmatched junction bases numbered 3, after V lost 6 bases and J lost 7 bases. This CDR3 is CASRGDRGLGYTF. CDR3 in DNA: TGTGCCAGCAGAGGGGACAGGGGGCTTGGCTACACCTTC.

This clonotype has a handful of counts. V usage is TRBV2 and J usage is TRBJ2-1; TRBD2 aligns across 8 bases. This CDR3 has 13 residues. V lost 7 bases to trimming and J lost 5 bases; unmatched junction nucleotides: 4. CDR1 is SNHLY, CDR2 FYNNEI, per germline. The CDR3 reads CASISGENNEQFF. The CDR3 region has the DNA TGTGCCAGCATTAGCGGGGAAAACAATGAGCAGTTCTTC.